This T cell receptor (beta chain) was identified during a study of cytotoxic CD8 clonotypes in ibrutinib-treated CLL. The CDR3 loop spans 13 amino acids. CDR1 is KGHSH and CDR2 is LQKENI in the germline V gene. Between the trimmed V and J ends, which lost 2 bases and 2 bases, there was a span of 6 bases. Here immunoSEQ multiplex PCR was the method, and the copy in TCRdb shows in-frame clones only, minus some. Of some 140,000 clones listed, approximately 81% are singletons. The receptor was derived from a human donor with chronic lymphocytic leukemia. The sequences come from PBMCs, collected after 24 months of ibrutinib treatment. The chain combines TRBV18 with TRBJ1-1; the D is unclear. For the CDR3, the DNA is TGTGCCAGCTCACCAAGGGATAACACTGAAGCTTTCTTT. It encodes CASSPRDNTEAFF. The complete variable domain, with remaining parts taken from reference TRBV18 and TRBJ1-1, reads NAGVMQNPRHLVRRRGQEARLRCSPMKGHSHVYWYRQLPEEGLKFMVYLQKENIIDESGMPKERFSAEFPKEGPSILRIQQVVRGDSAAYFCASSPRDNTEAFFGQGTRLTVV.